Below, 10 T cell receptor beta chains from the same sample are listed, as sequenced in a study of T cell changes during pregnancy in multiple sclerosis. The table came from immunoSEQ multiplex PCR; TCRdb's copy has only in-frame clones and leaves some out. The sample lists under 80,000 clones, about nine tenths occurring once. Sequencing used CD4+ T cells from peripheral blood mononuclear cells, obtained in the second trimester of pregnancy. These TCRs come from a female donor with multiple sclerosis, enrolled in a pregnancy study.

V gene TRBV19 combines with J gene TRBJ2-2, with D perhaps matching TRBD1 (5 bases). This CDR3 is 14 amino acids long. The germline gives CDR1 LNHDA, CDR2 SQIVND (reference sequence). The V end lost 7 bases, the J end lost 8 bases, and 17 bases lay between the germline ends. The CDR3 sequence: CASTRSASGGELFF. The CDR3 DNA follows: TGTGCCAGTACCCGGTCCGCTTCAGGGGGGGAGCTGTTTTTT.

The gene calls are TRBV6-5 and TRBJ1-3; D may be TRBD1 (6 bases). Germline V gene lookup returns CDR1 MNHEY and CDR2 SVGAGI. Trimming took off 5 bases at V and 7 bases at J, with 18 bases between the two ends. The CDR3 has 15 residues. CDR3 protein: CASSLYRDKGNTIYF. The CDR3, as DNA: TGTGCCAGCAGTCTATACCGGGACAAAGGGAACACCATATATTTT.

The chain is built from TRBV15 and TRBJ1-5; a weak D match, TRBD1 (5 bases). The length of the CDR3 is 12 residues. V was clipped by 3 bases and J by 6 bases, with 6 bases between them. Germline V gene lookup returns CDR1 LNHNV and CDR2 YYDKDF (reference sequence). The CDR3 region is CATSRGGQPQHF. The DNA for the CDR3 is TGTGCCACCAGCAGGGGGGGTCAGCCCCAGCATTTT.

This chain uses TRBV7-9 with TRBJ2-1; D is possibly TRBD2 (5 bases). V lost 5 bases and J 6 bases, leaving 14 bases between the germline ends. This CDR3 has 14 amino acids. Germline V gene data show CDR1 as SEHNR and CDR2 as FQNEAQ (reference sequence). CDR3 in DNA: TGTGCCAGCAGCCTGGAATCGGGAATCAATGAGCAGTTCTTC. It codes for CASSLESGINEQFF.

The chain links TRBV19 to TRBJ1-3; a weak D match, TRBD1 (5 bases). V shed 7 bases and J shed 4 bases, with 11 bases lying between them. Germline assignment: CDR1 LNHDA and CDR2 SQIVND (reference sequence). The length of the CDR3 is 13 residues. The CDR3 sequence: CASTQGNGNTIYF. CDR3 DNA sequence: TGTGCCAGTACGCAGGGAAACGGAAACACCATATATTTT.

Details on this clone: The sample carries other DNA sequences with the same CDR3. The chain carries TRBV19 and TRBJ2-7; 9 bases map to TRBD1. V shed 4 bases, J shed 4 bases, and the junction held 8 bases outside the gene matches. This CDR3 is 15 amino acids long. Per the germline V gene, CDR1 is LNHDA and CDR2 is SQIVND (reference sequence). Here the CDR3 DNA reads TGTGCCAGTAGTACAAACAGGGGGCGCGGGTACGAGCAGTACTTC. Translation: CASSTNRGRGYEQYF.

This clone occurred once. The genes are TRBV29-1 and TRBJ2-7; 8 bases map to TRBD1. The CDR3 consists of 13 residues. Per germline, CDR1 SQVTM and CDR2 ANQGSEA. With 0 bases clipped from V and 3 bases from J, the junction kept 1 base outside the gene matches. The CDR3 here is CSVEDTGGYEQYF. CDR3 DNA: TGCAGCGTTGAAGATACAGGGGGCTACGAGCAGTACTTC.

This rearrangement joins TRBV7-8 to TRBJ2-7, with 16 bases aligning to TRBD2. V lost 5 bases and J lost 2; bases outside the gene matches: 3. The CDR3 is made up of 16 amino acids. CDR1 is SGHVS and CDR2 is FQNEAQ in the germline V gene. The CDR3, as DNA: TGTGCCAGCAGCATGGGGACTAGCGGGAGGGCCTACGAGCAGTACTTC. Translated: CASSMGTSGRAYEQYF.

This clone was observed a single time. This rearrangement joins TRBV28 to TRBJ1-5; TRBD1 matches at 8 bases. The CDR3 sequence is 15 residues long. The J segment lost 5 bases and the V segment lost 7 bases, leaving 10 bases of the junction unmatched. Germline V gene data show CDR1 as MDHEN and CDR2 as SYDVKM. This CDR3 is CASKNVDRADQPQHF. DNA for the CDR3: TGTGCCAGCAAAAACGTGGACAGGGCTGATCAGCCCCAGCATTTT. Complete variable domain (other parts from reference TRBV28 and TRBJ1-5): DVKVTQSSRYLVKRTGEKVFLECVQDMDHENMFWYRQDPGLGLRLIYFSYDVKMKEKGDIPEGYSVSREKKERFSLILESASTNQTSMYLCASKNVDRADQPQHFGDGTRLSIL.

Comments on this clone: This specimen includes other DNA sequences encoding the same CDR3. The CDR3 DNA reads as TGCGCCAGCAGCCTCCAAGAGACCCAGTACTTC. As protein: CASSLQETQYF. The J gene is TRBJ2-5, the V gene TRBV5-1; the D is unclear. Germline V gives CDR1 SGHRS, CDR2 YFSETQ. V was pared by 4 bases and J by 1 base, with 2 bases between. This CDR3 comprises 11 residues. The whole variable domain, remainder taken from reference TRBV5-1 and TRBJ2-5, is KAGVTQTPRYLIKTRGQQVTLSCSPISGHRSVSWYQQTPGQGLQFLFEYFSETQRNKGNFPGRFSGRQFSNSRSEMNVSTLELGDSALYLCASSLQETQYFGPGTRLLVL.